This TCR beta chain was obtained from a study of shared clonotypes between healthy human individuals. The wider study: A couple of female and a few male donors aged 18 to 49 were enrolled.

Authors' data handling: ImmunoSEQ supplied junction-only sequences lacking quality scores, so filtering was different. Produced via immunoSEQ multiplex PCR; TCRdb's table is partial and in-frame only. The V and J calls and clone size are taken from that table; D and trimming were inferred from the DNA. The sample gives about half a million clones, around 77% of which show up once; 12% is in the top ten. CDR1 and CDR2 from the germline V gene are MNHEY and SMNVEV (reference sequence). The CDR3 extends over 14 amino acids. Losses at the gene ends were 2 bases for V and 4 bases for J; bases not matched to a gene: 5.

The origin of this receptor is a woman between 40 and 50 years old in good health. Some clones in this sample may be carry-over from other donors' samples. The chain carries TRBV27 and TRBJ2-7, with 7 bases fitting TRBD2. The sequenced material came from PBMCs. CDR3 residues: CASSLGGGRYEQYF. As DNA, the CDR3 is TGTGCCAGCAGTTTAGGTGGCGGGAGATACGAGCAGTACTTC.